This is a list of T cell receptor beta chains from one sample in a study of blood T cell repertoires in COVID-19. The protocol was immunoSEQ multiplex PCR, while the TCRdb copy is restricted to in-frame clones and leaves out a portion. The sample consists of tens of thousands of clones, about nine tenths of them appearing once. Sequencing was done on a sample of peripheral blood. These receptors were collected from a woman of 80 years or more with acute or convalescent COVID-19. The CDR3 runs from the conserved cysteine through the conserved F or W. Each record gives: J gene, D gene, CDR3 length, V gene, clone size, CDR3 DNA, CDR3 protein. A D gene is named only where the DNA matches it firmly. The size field is filled for only some rows; it gives once, few, many or a size class.

TRBJ2-3 | - | 11 | TRBV6-5 | - | TGTGCCAGCACCACCGGAGATACGCAGTATTTT | CASTTGDTQYF
TRBJ2-1 | TRBD1 | 13 | TRBV11-2 | - | TGTGCCAGCAGCTACAGACAGGGTAATGAGCAGTTCTTC | CASSYRQGNEQFF
TRBJ2-7 | - | 15 | TRBV6-5 | - | TGTGCCAGCAGTTCCACCGACAGGCACTCCTACGAGCAGTACTTC | CASSSTDRHSYEQYF
TRBJ1-2 | TRBD1 | 15 | TRBV7-3 | - | TGTGCCAGCAGCCCCCAAACAGGGGGCCGATATGGCTACACCTTC | CASSPQTGGRYGYTF
TRBJ2-7 | TRBD2 | 15 | TRBV6-5 | - | TGTGCCAGCAGTTTTACTAGCGGGGGCTCCTACGAGCAGTACTTC | CASSFTSGGSYEQYF
TRBJ2-1 | TRBD2 | 16 | TRBV10-3 | - | TGTGCCATCAGTGAGTCGAGATCGGGAGGGGGGTATGAGCAGTTCTTC | CAISESRSGGGYEQFF
TRBJ1-1 | TRBD1 | 14 | TRBV5-1 | - | TGCGCCAGCAGCCAACAGACAGGGAGCGCTGAAGCTTTCTTT | CASSQQTGSAEAFF
TRBJ1-6 | - | 16 | TRBV7-8 | - | TGTGCCAGCAGCATTCTTCGGAGCTCCTATAATTCACCCCTCCACTTT | CASSILRSSYNSPLHF
TRBJ1-5 | - | 12 | TRBV19 | - | TGTGCCAGTAGGCAGGGAACTCAGCCCCAGCATTTT | CASRQGTQPQHF
TRBJ1-5 | - | 13 | TRBV10-3 | few | TGTGCCATCAGTGAAGACGGGGTTCAGCCCCAGCATTTT | CAISEDGVQPQHF
TRBJ2-1 | - | 14 | TRBV9 | few | TGTGCCAGCAGCGCTCGCCCTGGAGGTGTAGAGCAGTTCTTC | CASSARPGGVEQFF
TRBJ1-1 | TRBD1 | 16 | TRBV2 | - | TGTGCCAGCAGTGCCAGGACAGGGATCGTTGGCACTGAAGCTTTCTTT | CASSARTGIVGTEAFF
TRBJ2-1 | TRBD2 | 16 | TRBV16 | - | TGTGCCAGCAGCGCGGGGCTAGCGGGAGTGTTAGGGGAGCAGTTCTTC | CASSAGLAGVLGEQFF
TRBJ2-5 | TRBD1 | 16 | TRBV7-2 | - | TGTGCCAGCAGCTTAGGGGACAGGGGGTCCCAAGAGACCCAGTACTTC | CASSLGDRGSQETQYF
TRBJ2-5 | TRBD2 | 16 | TRBV6-2/TRBV6-3 | - | TGTGCCAGCAGTACCATAGGGACTAGTTACCAAGAGACCCAGTACTTC | CASSTIGTSYQETQYF
TRBJ2-2 | TRBD2 | 14 | TRBV3-1/TRBV3-2 | - | TGTGCCAGCAGCCCTGGACTAGCGGGCGTGGAGCTGTTTTTT | CASSPGLAGVELFF
TRBJ2-7 | - | 13 | TRBV29-1 | - | TGCAGCGCCTACACAGGGCTCGCCGACGAGCAGTACTTC | CSAYTGLADEQYF
TRBJ2-5 | - | 14 | TRBV5-6 | - | TGTGCCAGCAGCCCTGACAGGAGACAAGAGACCCAGTACTTC | CASSPDRRQETQYF
TRBJ1-1 | - | 14 | TRBV7-3 | - | TGTGCCAGCAGCTTTAGTGCAGGCAACACTGAAGCTTTCTTT | CASSFSAGNTEAFF
TRBJ1-1 | - | 16 | TRBV6-5 | - | TGTGCCAGCAGTTACATCGGGGTCCATGGGAGCACTGAAGCTTTCTTT | CASSYIGVHGSTEAFF
TRBJ2-1 | TRBD2 | 15 | TRBV19 | - | TGTGCCAGTAGTCCGGGACTAGCGGGAGTTGGTGAGCAGTTCTTC | CASSPGLAGVGEQFF
TRBJ2-3 | TRBD2 | 16 | TRBV11-3 | - | TGTGCCAGCAGCTCGCGTAGCGGGGGGTCAACAGATACGCAGTATTTT | CASSSRSGGSTDTQYF
TRBJ1-2 | TRBD1 | 12 | TRBV30 | - | TGTGCCTGGACTCAGGGGGGTAAGGGCTACACCTTC | CAWTQGGKGYTF
TRBJ2-3 | TRBD2 | 14 | TRBV7-2 | once | TGTGCCAGCAGCTTCGGGACGGGACTAGCGGCGCAGTATTTT | CASSFGTGLAAQYF
TRBJ2-3 | - | 15 | TRBV7-9 | many | TGTGCCAGCAGCTTACCCGGACTTAGCGTAGATACGCAGTATTTT | CASSLPGLSVDTQYF
TRBJ2-4 | TRBD2 | 19 | TRBV2 | - | TGTGCCAGCAGTCTCAGAGGAGCGGGGGGACTTTTAGCCAAAAACATTCAGTACTTC | CASSLRGAGGLLAKNIQYF
TRBJ1-1 | - | 14 | TRBV3-1/TRBV3-2 | - | TGTGCCAGCAGCCGCAGGGCGGAGGGGACTGAAGCTTTCTTT | CASSRRAEGTEAFF
TRBJ2-1 | - | 14 | TRBV19 | - | TGTGCCAGTAGTACAGGGTTTACCTACAATGAGCAGTTCTTC | CASSTGFTYNEQFF
TRBJ1-2 | - | 14 | TRBV25-1 | - | TGTGCCAGCAGTGAATCAACCCGACAGGACGCGAAGATCTTC | CASSESTRQDAKIF
TRBJ1-4 | - | 14 | TRBV9 | - | TGTGCCAGCAGCCCGCGCGGGGCGGATGAAAAACTGTTTTTT | CASSPRGADEKLFF
TRBJ1-1 | - | 14 | TRBV19 | - | TGTGCCAGTAGTCTAGGACAGAAGGCCACTGAAGCTTTCTTT | CASSLGQKATEAFF
TRBJ1-5 | TRBD1 | 13 | TRBV19 | - | TGTGCCAGTAATGACAGGGGCAATCAGCCCCAGCATTTT | CASNDRGNQPQHF
TRBJ2-3 | - | 17 | TRBV7-6 | - | TGTGCCAGCAGCTTAGCCAGAGGTATTCTTAGCACAGATACGCAGTATTTT | CASSLARGILSTDTQYF
TRBJ2-7 | - | 15 | TRBV7-2 | - | TGTGCCAGCAGTTTCAGATCGGGGAATTCCTACGAGCAGTACTTC | CASSFRSGNSYEQYF
TRBJ2-1 | - | 13 | TRBV5-1 | - | TGCGCCAGCAGCAGGTTTGGAGAGGATGAGCAGTTCTTC | CASSRFGEDEQFF
TRBJ2-2 | - | 18 | TRBV5-1 | once | TGCGCCAGCAGCTTGGACAATCCCCGTATCAGGGGCCCCGGGGAGCTGTTTTTT | CASSLDNPRIRGPGELFF
TRBJ1-4 | TRBD1 | 14 | TRBV27 | - | TGTGCCAGCAGTCTCCGGGACAGGGGTGAAAAACTGTTTTTT | CASSLRDRGEKLFF
TRBJ1-2 | - | 14 | TRBV7-2 | - | TGTGCCAGCAGCTTAGTTCCGGGAGACTATGGCTACACCTTC | CASSLVPGDYGYTF
TRBJ1-4 | TRBD1 | 14 | TRBV25-1 | - | TGTGCCAGCAGCCTGGGACAGAGGAATGAAAAACTGTTTTTT | CASSLGQRNEKLFF
TRBJ2-2 | TRBD2 | 18 | TRBV7-2 | - | TGTGCCAGCAGCTTCCCGGCGGGACTAGCGGGGAACACCGGGGAGCTGTTTTTT | CASSFPAGLAGNTGELFF
TRBJ2-7 | TRBD2 | 14 | TRBV19 | - | TGTGCCAGGCCGAGGGGCGGGAGCCACTACGAGCAGTACTTC | CARPRGGSHYEQYF
TRBJ1-1 | TRBD1 | 15 | TRBV19 | - | TGTGCCAGTAGTCCGCGGACAGGGTCGGGCACTGAAGCTTTCTTT | CASSPRTGSGTEAFF
TRBJ2-6 | - | 15 | TRBV7-6 | - | TGTGCCAGCAGCCGGGGAAACTCTGGGGCCAACGTCCTGACTTTC | CASSRGNSGANVLTF
TRBJ2-7 | - | 12 | TRBV13 | - | TGTGCCAGCAGCCCGGGGGAACACGAGCAGTACTTC | CASSPGEHEQYF
TRBJ1-1 | TRBD1 | 17 | TRBV7-9 | - | TGTGCCAGCAGCCGATGGACAGGGGGCTTATGGAACACTGAAGCTTTCTTT | CASSRWTGGLWNTEAFF
TRBJ1-2 | - | 15 | TRBV4-1 | - | TGCGCCAGCAGCCAAGGGTTGGGCCCCCTCTATGGCTACACCTTC | CASSQGLGPLYGYTF
TRBJ2-7 | TRBD1 | 14 | TRBV7-9 | - | TGTGCCAGCAGCCGAGGGGACAGGGACTACGAGCAGTACTTC | CASSRGDRDYEQYF
TRBJ2-2 | TRBD1 | 14 | TRBV19 | few | TGTGCCAGTTCGACAGGGCGGCAAACCGGGGAGCTGTTTTTT | CASSTGRQTGELFF
TRBJ2-1 | - | 13 | TRBV24-1 | once | TGTGCCACCAGTGACCCGGGAAGGTATGAGCAGTTCTTC | CATSDPGRYEQFF
TRBJ1-1 | - | 14 | TRBV7-2 | once | TGTGCCAGCAGCTTAGCGTCGGGGAACACTGAAGCTTTCTTT | CASSLASGNTEAFF
TRBJ2-1 | TRBD2 | 14 | TRBV10-1 | - | TGCGCCAGCAGTGGCAGCGGGAGAAGGAATGAGCAGTTCTTC | CASSGSGRRNEQFF
TRBJ2-7 | TRBD1 | 16 | TRBV19 | - | TGTGCCAGTAGTCCCCAGCGGACAGGGAACCCCTACGAGCAGTACTTC | CASSPQRTGNPYEQYF
TRBJ1-2 | - | 15 | TRBV5-8 | - | TGTGCCAGCAGCTTGTGGCCAGACTTTAACTATGGCTACACCTTC | CASSLWPDFNYGYTF
TRBJ1-2 | - | 14 | TRBV7-2 | - | TGTGCCAGCAGCTCTGGTCCTGCGAATGATGGCTACACCTTC | CASSSGPANDGYTF
TRBJ1-1 | - | 13 | TRBV29-1 | - | TGCAGCGCGGACGCGGCGCCGAACACTGAAGCTTTCTTT | CSADAAPNTEAFF
TRBJ1-5 | - | 14 | TRBV19 | - | TGTGCCAGTAGAGAGGGGGGGGGCAATCAGCCCCAGCATTTT | CASREGGGNQPQHF